The 14 T cell receptor beta chains given below trace back to one sample, sequenced in a study of blood T cell repertoires in COVID-19. The data were produced by immunoSEQ multiplex PCR, yet TCRdb's version contains in-frame clones alone and is incomplete. The sample shows some 110,000 clones, approximately 80% of them seen only once. Specimen: peripheral blood. All receptors derive from a man between 45 and 60 years old with acute or convalescent COVID-19.

This clone was counted a single time. The chain carries TRBV30 and TRBJ1-5; the match to TRBD1 covers 8 bases. Per germline, CDR1 GTSNPN and CDR2 SVGIG (reference sequence). After removal of 1 base from V and 7 bases from J, the junction contained 6 bases not matched to a gene. CDR3 length: 14 residues. As DNA, the CDR3 is TGTGCCTGGAGTGGGACAGGGAGCGAGCAGCCCCAGCATTTT. Its translation: CAWSGTGSEQPQHF.

J is TRBJ2-7 and V is TRBV3-1 (or the pseudogene TRBV3-2), with D possibly being TRBD2 (6 bases). Per germline, CDR1 LGHDT and CDR2 YNNKEL (reference sequence). V was cut by 4 bases and J by 2 bases, with 6 bases left in between. This CDR3 contains 12 residues. Written as DNA, the CDR3 is TGTGCCAGCAGCCGGGGGGCCTACGAGCAGTACTTC. Protein sequence: CASSRGAYEQYF.

This chain connects TRBV12-3 or TRBV12-4 to TRBJ2-2, with TRBD1 as a possible D gene (6 bases). This CDR3 contains 12 residues. The V end was cut by 6 bases, the J end by 6 bases, with 8 bases between. Here the CDR3 DNA reads TGTGCCAGCAGCGGACAGTCCGGGGAGCTGTTTTTT. As protein: CASSGQSGELFF.

The J gene is TRBJ2-2, the V gene TRBV18, with D uncertain. The CDR3 length is 13 residues. CDR1 and CDR2 from the germline V gene are KGHSH and LQKENI. Deletions cut 6 bases from V and 6 bases from J, with 11 bases between. Written as DNA, the CDR3 is TGTGCCAGCTCGCCTAATGAGGCCGGGGAGCTGTTTTTT. It specifies CASSPNEAGELFF.

The rearrangement uses TRBV21-1 and TRBJ2-4; the table gives TRBD1 as D, unverified against the DNA. TRBV21-1 is a pseudogene locus. This CDR3 is 15 amino acids long. DNA of the CDR3: TGTGCCAGCGTACACAGGGAGCTAGCCAAAAACATTCAGTACTTC. As protein: CASVHRELAKNIQYF.

The gene calls are TRBV19 and TRBJ2-7; TRBD1 agrees at 10 bases. The V segment lost 6 bases and the J segment 4 bases; nucleotides outside the gene matches: 6. CDR3 size: 14 residues. The germline gives CDR1 LNHDA, CDR2 SQIVND (reference sequence). The CDR3 region has the DNA TGTGCCAGTAGGGACAGGGGGACGTCGTACGAGCAGTACTTC. It yields the protein CASRDRGTSYEQYF. The variable domain in full, with the rest retrieved from reference TRBV19 and TRBJ2-7, is DGGITQSPKYLFRKEGQNVTLSCEQNLNHDAMYWYRQDPGQGLRLIYYSQIVNDFQKGDIAEGYSVSREKKESFPLTVTSAQKNPTAFYLCASRDRGTSYEQYFGPGTRLTVT.

This chain connects TRBV18 to TRBJ1-6; TRBD1 aligns across 7 bases. CDR3 length: 13 amino acids. CDR1 KGHSH and CDR2 LQKENI come from the germline V gene. V was clipped by 5 bases and J by 10 bases; unmatched bases: 5. The CDR3 DNA is TGTGCCAGCTCAGGACAGGCCGAATCACCCCTCCACTTT. Its protein product is CASSGQAESPLHF.

This clone was seen a few times. CDR3 nucleotide sequence: TGTGCCAGTAGTATCTCCCAGACTAGCGGGAGGAGTACCGGGGAGCTGTTTTTT. Protein sequence: CASSISQTSGRSTGELFF. The gene calls are TRBV19 and TRBJ2-2; TRBD2 aligns across 13 bases. Germline V gives CDR1 LNHDA, CDR2 SQIVND (reference sequence). With V trimmed by 3 bases and J by 5 bases, 9 bases remained unmatched. This CDR3 spans 18 amino acids.

The table lists this clone with a few counts. The chain links TRBV6-5 to TRBJ2-6, with TRBD2 as a possible D gene (5 bases). The germline CDR1 and CDR2 sequences are MNHEY and SVGAGI. Trimming took 6 bases from V and 0 from J, leaving 9 bases between them. The CDR3 has 15 residues. The CDR3 nucleotides read TGTGCCAGCAGCGGAGGTCCCTCTGGGGCCAACGTCCTGACTTTC. It is translated as CASSGGPSGANVLTF.

V usage is TRBV9 and J usage is TRBJ2-3; TRBD1 agrees at 8 bases. Looked up from germline, CDR1 is SGDLS and CDR2 is YYNGEE. This CDR3 contains 16 residues. After removal of 4 bases from V and 1 base from J, the junction contained 8 bases not matched to a gene. The CDR3 region is CASSPQGAPGTDTQYF. CDR3 DNA sequence: TGTGCCAGCAGCCCGCAGGGGGCGCCGGGCACAGATACGCAGTATTTT.

The genes are TRBV7-9 and TRBJ1-1, with a weak D call TRBD1 (6 bases). The germline V gene encodes CDR1 SEHNR and CDR2 FQNEAQ (reference sequence). The CDR3 runs 13 residues. V lost 4 bases to trimming and J lost 10 bases, with 16 bases between them. CDR3 coding DNA: TGTGCCAGCAGCTCCTCGACGCGGGGGGCAGCTTTCTTT. Its protein is CASSSSTRGAAFF.

CDR3 sequence: CASSPKQGIPYEQYF. Here the CDR3 DNA reads TGTGCCAGCAGCCCCAAGCAGGGGATCCCCTACGAGCAGTACTTC. J is TRBJ2-7 and V is TRBV3-1 (or the pseudogene TRBV3-2), with D possibly TRBD1 on 6 matching bases. This CDR3 contains 15 residues. Trimming removed 4 bases from V and 2 bases from J, with 15 bases in between. The germline V gene has CDR1 LGHDT and CDR2 YNNKEL (reference sequence).

The rearrangement links TRBV2 to TRBJ2-1; D possibly corresponds to TRBD1 (6 bases). This CDR3 is built from 15 residues. The germline V gene has CDR1 SNHLY and CDR2 FYNNEI. Trimming shortened V by 6 bases and J by 0 bases, and 12 bases separated the two germline ends. CDR3 protein: CASSQGINSYNEQFF. In DNA form, the CDR3 reads TGTGCCAGCAGCCAGGGGATCAACTCCTACAATGAGCAGTTCTTC.

The J gene is TRBJ2-7, the V gene TRBV18; D is perhaps TRBD1 (6 bases). This CDR3 is 13 amino acids long. V dropped 3 bases and J dropped 3 bases, with 9 bases sitting between them. In germline, CDR1 is KGHSH, CDR2 LQKENI. Written as DNA, the CDR3 is TGTGCCAGCTCACCGGGACACATCTACGAGCAGTACTTC. Its translation: CASSPGHIYEQYF.